The clone carrying this TCR beta chain was observed a few times. The antigen remains unidentified. TCRdb's table, derived via immunoSEQ multiplex PCR, lists solely in-frame clones and lacks some. Of around 99,000 clones listed, 75% to 85% were seen once; the top ten hold roughly 15%. Brentuximab vedotin exposure varied, and every patient relapsed after autologous stem cell transplantation. The patients, who had relapsed/refractory classical Hodgkin lymphoma, achieved best responses of complete response, partial response or progressive disease. This sample was taken from a study of PD-1 blockade in classical Hodgkin lymphoma. This CDR3 has 15 residues. Trimming pared 4 bases from V and 1 base from J, leaving 13 bases between. CDR1 is SGHTA and CDR2 is FQGNSA in the germline V gene. Study-wide results and limits: Factors driving the repertoire differences, possibly disease activity or prior therapy, remain undefined. It was among complete responders that baseline diversity resembled that of newly diagnosed patients. The study reported lower baseline TCR diversity in newly diagnosed patients than in healthy donors.

Source: peripheral blood mononuclear cells (PBMCs), taken before the second cycle of nivolumab. The chain recombines TRBV7-2 with TRBJ2-5; D remains unclear. The clonotype was recovered from a human donor with classical Hodgkin lymphoma. CDR3: CASSSAVSLQETQYF. CDR3 bases: TGTGCCAGCAGCTCGGCCGTCTCCCTCCAAGAGACCCAGTACTTC.